This entry lists 10 T cell receptor beta chains sequenced from one sample in a study of cytotoxic CD8 clonotypes in ibrutinib-treated CLL. The data were produced by immunoSEQ multiplex PCR, yet TCRdb's version contains in-frame clones alone and is incomplete. The sample contains some 310,000 clones, approximately 80% of which appear only once. This sample comprised PBMCs, obtained before ibrutinib treatment. The receptors stem from a human donor with chronic lymphocytic leukemia.

This chain connects TRBV7-2 to TRBJ2-7; 14 positions agree with TRBD2. J lost 3 bases, V lost 5 bases, and 6 bases had no gene match. The CDR3 totals 16 residues. The V gene's germline CDR1 is SGHTA and CDR2 FQGNSA. CDR3 loop: CASSLSGLAGDYEQYF. The CDR3 region has the DNA TGTGCCAGCAGCCTATCGGGACTAGCGGGAGACTACGAGCAGTACTTC.

A single count supports this clone. The V and J genes are TRBV7-9 and TRBJ1-1; tentative D call: TRBD1 (6 bases). Germline lookup yields CDR1 SEHNR and CDR2 FQNEAQ (reference sequence). This CDR3 has 14 amino acids. V dropped 4 bases and J dropped 1 base, with 10 bases sitting between them. The CDR3 loop is CASSSTGTNTEAFF. In nucleotides, the CDR3 is TGTGCCAGCAGCTCAACAGGGACGAACACTGAAGCTTTCTTT.

V usage is TRBV14 and J usage is TRBJ1-2; the D gene is possibly TRBD1 (6 bases). Trimming pared 4 bases from V and 3 bases from J, leaving 15 bases between. Germline-derived CDR1 and CDR2 are SGHDN and FVKESK. The CDR3 is made up of 15 amino acids. The CDR3 protein is CASSPRGGGYYGYTF. The CDR3 nucleotides are TGTGCCAGCAGCCCCCGGGGTGGGGGCTACTATGGCTACACCTTC.

This rearrangement joins TRBV7-6 to TRBJ2-3; D unclear. Germline values: CDR1 SGHVS, CDR2 FNYEAQ. Trimming took 6 bases from V and 2 from J, leaving 15 bases between them. The length of the CDR3 is 15 residues. The CDR3 DNA reads TGTGCCAGCAGTCCCCGGCTAGAAAACACAGATACGCAGTATTTT. Translation gives CASSPRLENTDTQYF.

V usage is TRBV4-3 and J usage is TRBJ1-1; no clear D. In germline, CDR1 is LGHNA, CDR2 YSLEER. V was clipped by 2 bases and J by 3 bases, with 10 bases between them. The CDR3 sequence is 14 residues long. CDR3 in DNA: TGCGCCAGCAGCCAATTCGCAGGATACACTGAAGCTTTCTTT. It translates to CASSQFAGYTEAFF.

The chain employs TRBV6-4 and TRBJ1-2; TRBD1 matches at 7 bases. V was clipped by 4 bases and J by 0 bases; unmatched bases: 2. In germline, CDR1 is MRHNA, CDR2 SNTAGT. This CDR3 spans 14 amino acids. This CDR3 reads CASSVTGTNYGYTF. The CDR3 DNA sequence: TGTGCCAGCAGTGTGACAGGGACTAACTATGGCTACACCTTC.

The genes are TRBV9 and TRBJ1-1, with TRBD1 matching 9 bases. The CDR3 is 15 amino acids. Trimming removed 4 bases from V and 5 bases from J; junction bases left unmatched: 9. CDR1 and CDR2 from the germline V gene are SGDLS and YYNGEE. The CDR3 loop reads CASSPRTGAGTEAFF. The CDR3, as DNA: TGTGCCAGCAGCCCCCGGACAGGGGCAGGGACTGAAGCTTTCTTT.

The V and J genes are TRBV4-2 and TRBJ2-7; D perhaps matches TRBD1 (6 bases). Per the germline V gene, CDR1 is LGHNA and CDR2 is YNFKEQ. Between the trimmed V and J ends, which lost 1 base and 4 bases, there was a span of 14 bases. The CDR3 consists of 15 residues. The CDR3 DNA reads as TGTGCCAGCAGCCAAGTTAGGGGGTTGTTGTACGAGCAGTACTTC. Translation: CASSQVRGLLYEQYF.

The CDR3 DNA reads TGTGCCAGCAGCTTAGTTGAGTTGAACACTGAAGCTTTCTTT. The encoded protein is CASSLVELNTEAFF. This chain links TRBV7-9 with TRBJ1-1; D unclear. The germline V gene has CDR1 SEHNR and CDR2 FQNEAQ (reference sequence). This CDR3 has 14 amino acids. The V end was cut by 1 base, the J end by 0 bases, with 6 bases between.

In this sample, this clone turned up a few times. This rearrangement joins TRBV7-8 to TRBJ2-5; the D is unclear. There are 14 residues in the CDR3. The V gene's germline CDR1 is SGHVS and CDR2 FQNEAQ. V was shortened by 5 bases and J by 8 bases, with 18 bases between the two germline ends. DNA for the CDR3: TGTGCCAGCAGCCGAATGGGTACTGCCGATACCCAGTACTTC. Protein product: CASSRMGTADTQYF.